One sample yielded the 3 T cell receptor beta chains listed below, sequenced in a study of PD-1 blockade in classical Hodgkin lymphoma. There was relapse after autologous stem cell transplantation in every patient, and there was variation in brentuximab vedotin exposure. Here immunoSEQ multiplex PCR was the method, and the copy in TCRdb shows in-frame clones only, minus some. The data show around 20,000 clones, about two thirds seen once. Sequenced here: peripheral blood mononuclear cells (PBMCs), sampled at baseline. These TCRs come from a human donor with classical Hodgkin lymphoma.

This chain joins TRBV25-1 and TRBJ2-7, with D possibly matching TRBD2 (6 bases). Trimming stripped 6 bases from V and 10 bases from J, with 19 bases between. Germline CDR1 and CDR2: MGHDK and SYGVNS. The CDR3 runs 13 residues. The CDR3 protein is CASREHAGYGQYF. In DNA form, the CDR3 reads TGTGCCAGCAGAGAACATGCGGGGTATGGTCAGTACTTC.

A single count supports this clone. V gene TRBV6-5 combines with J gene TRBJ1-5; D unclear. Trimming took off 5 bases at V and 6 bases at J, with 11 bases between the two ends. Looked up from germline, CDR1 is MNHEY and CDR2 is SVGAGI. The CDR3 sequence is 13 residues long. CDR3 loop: CASSEDRAQPQHF. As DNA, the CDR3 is TGTGCCAGCAGTGAAGACCGGGCTCAGCCCCAGCATTTT.

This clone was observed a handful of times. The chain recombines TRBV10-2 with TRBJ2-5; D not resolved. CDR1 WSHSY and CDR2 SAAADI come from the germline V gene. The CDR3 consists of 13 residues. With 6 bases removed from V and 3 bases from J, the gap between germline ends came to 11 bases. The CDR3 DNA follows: TGCGCCAGCAGACAGCTCCTAAAAGAGACCCAGTACTTC. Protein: CASRQLLKETQYF.